The clone carrying this T cell receptor beta chain came up once. The sample is drawn from a study of blood T cell repertoires in COVID-19. Study information: Nucleic acid was either cDNA or gDNA, and it came from T cells, B-cell-depleted T cells, or PBMCs.

Sequencing used immunoSEQ multiplex PCR; TCRdb keeps in-frame clones, though not all of them. The table records more than 85,000 clones, about nine tenths of them present only once. The V gene's germline CDR1 is MNHNS and CDR2 SASEGT. V lost 1 base, J lost 4 bases, and 4 bases stayed unmatched. CDR3 size: 15 residues. The sequence was obtained from a man in his fifties or sixties with acute or convalescent COVID-19. Input material: peripheral blood. The chain carries TRBV6-1 and TRBJ1-2; 9 positions agree with TRBD1. CDR3 nucleotide sequence: TGTGCCAGCAGTGAAGGGGGGACAGGGATCTATGGCTACACCTTC. It translates to CASSEGGTGIYGYTF.